The rows below give T cell receptor beta chains drawn from one sample of a study of Graves' ophthalmopathy and Graves' hyperthyroidism. TCRdb processed the multiplex PCR reads anew with MiXCR; each CDR3 protein has one entry. The sample lists approximately 460,000 distinct CDR3 sequences, 14% seen once, with over 8% in the top ten. Sequencing used blood. These TCRs come from a woman in her 30s with Graves' ophthalmopathy. Both conserved end residues are part of each CDR3. D genes are given only for firm matches. Clone size is shown for a subset of rows, as once, few, many or a class of expanded clone.

V,size,J,D,DNA,CDR3
TRBV29-1,many,TRBJ1-1,TRBD1,TGCAGCTCGAAGGACAGGGGGACTGAAGCTTTCTTT,CSSKDRGTEAFF
TRBV12-3/TRBV12-4,many,TRBJ2-7,.,TGTGCCAGCAGAGTCAGGGGTTTTCGGGACAAGCAGTACTTC,CASRVRGFRDKQYF
TRBV11-2,many,TRBJ2-4,.,TGTGCCAGCAGCTTAGGTCCAGGGAAAAACATTCAGTACTTC,CASSLGPGKNIQYF
TRBV28,few,TRBJ2-4,.,TGTGCCAGCAGTTTGGTTTCGGCATCGGCCAAAAACATTAAGTACTTC,CASSLVSASAKNIKYF
TRBV5-1,many,TRBJ1-2,.,TGCGCCAGCAGCTTGGAGGGACGAGAAGCTAACTATGGCTACACCTTC,CASSLEGREANYGYTF
TRBV20-1,.,TRBJ1-5,TRBD1,TGCAGTGCCCCCCGGGACAGGGACGATTTAAGTCAGCCCCAGCATTTT,CSAPRDRDDLSQPQHF
TRBV11-2,many,TRBJ1-3,.,TGTGCCAGCAGCTTAGGGAGGACGGGAAACACCATATATTTT,CASSLGRTGNTIYF
TRBV6-5,many,TRBJ1-2,.,TGTGCCAGCAGTTACTCGAAAGGCCCCCGCGGGTCCTACACCTTC,CASSYSKGPRGSYTF
TRBV30,few,TRBJ2-7,TRBD2,TGTGCCTGGAGTGTACTAGCGCCCGAGCAGTACTTC,CAWSVLAPEQYF
TRBV7-8,many,TRBJ1-5,.,TGTGCCAGCAGCTTAGGCTGGGGCATGGGATCCCAGCCCCAGCATTTT,CASSLGWGMGSQPQHF
TRBV29-1,many,TRBJ1-2,TRBD1,TGCAGCGTTGAGGATGGACAGGGGAACTATGGCTACACCTTC,CSVEDGQGNYGYTF
TRBV6-2/TRBV6-3,many,TRBJ2-7,TRBD2,TGTGCCAGCAGTCCGGGACTAGCGGGGAGACCCTACGAGCAGTACTTC,CASSPGLAGRPYEQYF
TRBV2,.,TRBJ1-1,TRBD1,TGTGCCAGCAGGGGACAGGGAAGAACTGAAGCTTTCTTT,CASRGQGRTEAFF
TRBV10-3,many,TRBJ1-2,TRBD1,TGTGCCATCAGTGGTCAGGACAGGATTCGGGGATATGGCTACACCTTC,CAISGQDRIRGYGYTF
TRBV27,many,TRBJ1-5,.,TGTGCCAGCAGTCCTCAACGCCTCAATCAGCCCCAGCATTTT,CASSPQRLNQPQHF
TRBV15,many,TRBJ1-1,.,TGTGCCACCAGCATACCGGGGCGGGGGGTCACTGAAGCTTTCTTT,CATSIPGRGVTEAFF
TRBV19,few,TRBJ1-5,TRBD1,TGTGCCAGTAGTGAGGACAGGGATAGCAATCAGCCCCAGCATTTT,CASSEDRDSNQPQHF
TRBV6-1,many,TRBJ2-2,.,TGTGCCACCTGGATAGGGGGAACCGGGGAGCTGTTTTTT,CATWIGGTGELFF
TRBV7-9,many,TRBJ2-5,TRBD1,TGTGCCAGCAGTCCTGGCAGGGACAGGGGTGTATATGAGACCCAGTACTTC,CASSPGRDRGVYETQYF
TRBV20-1,many,TRBJ1-3,.,TGCAGTGCTAGGCCAGACAGGACCTCTGGAAACACCATATATTTT,CSARPDRTSGNTIYF
TRBV6-5,.,TRBJ1-1,.,TGTGCCAGCAGTTACTCGAAACTCACTGAAGCTTTCTTT,CASSYSKLTEAFF
TRBV6-1,many,TRBJ1-2,.,TGTGCCAGCAGTCAAACGACAGAGTATGGCTACACCTTC,CASSQTTEYGYTF
TRBV29-1,.,TRBJ1-2,TRBD1,TGCAGCGTTGGGGCAGGGGGCGGCTACACCTTC,CSVGAGGGYTF
TRBV24-1,.,TRBJ2-5,.,TGTGCCACCAGTGATCTCCCCCCGGGGGCTGTTGAAGAGACCCAGTACTTC,CATSDLPPGAVEETQYF
TRBV27,many,TRBJ1-5,.,TGTGCCAGCAGTATGGACGGGGGAGGGGCCCAGCATTTT,CASSMDGGGAQHF
TRBV6-5,.,TRBJ2-7,.,TGTGCCAGCAGTTCGGGGGACTCGGCCTACGAGCAGTACTTC,CASSSGDSAYEQYF
TRBV11-3,many,TRBJ1-1,.,TGTGCCAGCAGTTCCGGCTTGGAGGGCACTGAAGCTTTCTTT,CASSSGLEGTEAFF
TRBV12-3/TRBV12-4,.,TRBJ2-7,TRBD2,TGTGCCAGCAGTTACGACCGCGGTTTTGGGACTAGCGTGACCGAGCAGTACTTC,CASSYDRGFGTSVTEQYF
TRBV6-5,once,TRBJ1-5,.,TGTGCCAGCAGTTCGCGGGGGGGGTTGGGGGCGAATCAGCCCCAGCATTTT,CASSSRGGLGANQPQHF
TRBV2,.,TRBJ2-5,.,TGTGCCAGCACCCGAGAGCAGCAAGAGACCCAGTACTTC,CASTREQQETQYF
TRBV20-1,many,TRBJ2-5,.,TGCAGTGCTAGAGAGGAGGGCGGAACCCAGTACTTC,CSAREEGGTQYF